This entry describes one T cell receptor beta chain. The table lists this clonotype with a few counts. Its recognized antigen is unknown. No clone much larger than this one lies a single base away; base qualities are absent. This sample is part of a study of CD8 T cells in ankylosing spondylitis listed by TCRdb under 2017. Study-wide context: T cell receptor beta repertoires were profiled in healthy donors and ankylosing spondylitis patients so that disease-linked TCR variants could be found. In total, the full study cohort was made up of some 100 healthy donors and more than 20 ankylosing spondylitis patients. Peripheral blood samples were taken, and synovial fluid was additionally collected from ankylosing spondylitis patients. What the study reported, not specific to this receptor: Some of the motif variants had been reported before in the synovial fluid and blood of reactive arthritis patients, a finding that suggests common disease-initiation mechanisms. A TCR beta motif of several highly homologous amino acid variants appeared characteristic of blood from ankylosing spondylitis patients. The disease-linked clones were reported to be significantly enriched in matched synovial fluid samples from ankylosing spondylitis patients. The disease-linked clones had a CD8+ phenotype and were found at relatively low frequencies in peripheral blood.

The sequencer listed for this sample is Illumina HiSeq 2500. TCR beta libraries were prepared by quantitative 5'-RACE with molecular barcodes. As for how the authors treated the data: To identify disease-linked TCR variants, a new computational method was used, one built on a probabilistic model of VDJ rearrangement. The public reads were run again by TCRdb, first through fastp at Q25 and then through MiXCR, and only productive beta chains were kept. Under each unique CDR3 protein, matching rows form one entry showing the most common genes and DNA. For this entry, the V and J calls and clone size follow TCRdb and not the study's own pipeline. For this sample the table gives about 340,000 distinct CDR3 sequences, of which roughly 14% were detected only once. The ten largest clonotypes hold around 1% of the sample. The CDR3 numbers 14 residues from cysteine through phenylalanine. Only CDR3 DNA is held: 42 bases, read in frame from base 1. The germline ends are 14 bases apart after V is trimmed by 5 bases and J by 6 bases. The germline V gene specifies SGHRS as CDR1 and YFSETQ as CDR2.

The source of this sequence is a male donor with ankylosing spondylitis or in good health (not recorded which). The sequenced sample was blood, either unsorted or a sorted T cell fraction (not recorded which). The chain is made from TRBV5-1 and TRBJ1-4; matching of 5 bases hints at TRBD1 as the D gene. The DNA sequence is given as TGCGCCAGCAGGCCCGGGGCAAGGGATGAAAAACTGTTTTTT. It codes for CASRPGARDEKLFF. When the CDR3 is completed using the reference TRBV5-1 and TRBJ1-4 genes on either side, the full variable domain is KAGVTQTPRYLIKTRGQQVTLSCSPISGHRSVSWYQQTPGQGLQFLFEYFSETQRNKGNFPGRFSGRQFSNSRSEMNVSTLELGDSALYLCASRPGARDEKLFFGSGTQLSVL.